This T cell receptor beta chain was profiled in a study of cytomegalovirus exposure and HLA in healthy donors. Findings of the study overall: Investigators reported about 160 TCR beta chains as tied to cytomegalovirus. The study dropped some indistinguishable V segments, TRBV6-2 and TRBV6-3 among them. Across donors, sequencing depth was assumed by presence/absence analyses to be roughly uniform.

This CDR3 spans 14 amino acids. V lost 6 bases, J lost 6 bases, and 18 bases lay in between. The germline CDR1 and CDR2 sequences are MNHEY and SMNVEV (reference sequence). A note on this clone: Its cognate antigen is unknown.

Amplification used 60 Vbeta primers and 13 Jbeta primers. Method: immunoSEQ multiplex PCR; TCRdb's copy keeps in-frame clones and lacks some. The sample lists more than 90,000 clones, around 80% occurring once. The chain uses TRBV27 and TRBJ2-7; D is undetermined. The sample was PBMCs. The TCR sequence derives from a woman aged 60-70 years in good health and CMV-seronegative. The CDR3 reads CASRRVASFSEQYF. The CDR3 DNA reads TGTGCCAGCAGAAGAGTAGCTTCGTTCTCCGAGCAGTACTTC.